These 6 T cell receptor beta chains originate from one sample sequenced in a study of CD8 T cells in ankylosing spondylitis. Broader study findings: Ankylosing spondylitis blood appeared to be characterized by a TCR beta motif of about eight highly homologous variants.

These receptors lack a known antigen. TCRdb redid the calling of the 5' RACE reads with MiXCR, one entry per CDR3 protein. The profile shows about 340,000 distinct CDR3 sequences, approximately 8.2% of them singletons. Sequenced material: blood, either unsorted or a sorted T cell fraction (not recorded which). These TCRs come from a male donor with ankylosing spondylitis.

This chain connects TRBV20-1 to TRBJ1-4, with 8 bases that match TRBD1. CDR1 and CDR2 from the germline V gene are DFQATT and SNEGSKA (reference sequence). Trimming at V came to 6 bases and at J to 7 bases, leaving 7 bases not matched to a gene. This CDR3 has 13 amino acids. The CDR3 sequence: CSASRGLGEKLFF. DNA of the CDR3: TGCAGTGCGAGCAGGGGGCTAGGTGAAAAACTGTTTTTT.

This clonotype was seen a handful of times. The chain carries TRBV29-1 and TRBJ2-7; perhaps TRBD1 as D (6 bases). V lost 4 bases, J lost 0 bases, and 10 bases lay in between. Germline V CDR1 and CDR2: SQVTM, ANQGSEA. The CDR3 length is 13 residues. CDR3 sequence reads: CSVGTTGSYEQYF. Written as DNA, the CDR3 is TGCAGCGTTGGGACGACAGGCTCCTACGAGCAGTACTTC.

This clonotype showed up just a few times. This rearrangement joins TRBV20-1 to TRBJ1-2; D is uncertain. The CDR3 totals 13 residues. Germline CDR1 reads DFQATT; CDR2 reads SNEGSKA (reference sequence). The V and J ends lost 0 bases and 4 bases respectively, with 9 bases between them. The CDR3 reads CSARDPGPYGYTF. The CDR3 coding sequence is TGCAGTGCTAGAGACCCCGGGCCCTATGGCTACACCTTC.

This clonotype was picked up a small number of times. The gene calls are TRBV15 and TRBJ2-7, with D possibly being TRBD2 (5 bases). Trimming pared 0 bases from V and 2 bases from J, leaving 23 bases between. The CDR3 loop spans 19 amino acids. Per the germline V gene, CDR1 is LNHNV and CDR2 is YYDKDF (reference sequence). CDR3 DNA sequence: TGTGCCACCAGCAGAGATCGGGGTGGAGGCACCGTCTATACCTACGAGCAGTACTTC. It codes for CATSRDRGGGTVYTYEQYF. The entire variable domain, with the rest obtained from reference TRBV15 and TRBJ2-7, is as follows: DAMVIQNPRYQVTQFGKPVTLSCSQTLNHNVMYWYQQKSSQAPKLLFHYYDKDFNNEADTPDNFQSRRPNTSFCFLDIRSPGLGDTAMYLCATSRDRGGGTVYTYEQYFGPGTRLTVT.

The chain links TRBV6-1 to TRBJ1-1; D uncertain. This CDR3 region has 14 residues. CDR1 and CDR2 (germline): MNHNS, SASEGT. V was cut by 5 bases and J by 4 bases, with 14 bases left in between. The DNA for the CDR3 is TGTGCCAGCAGTACCGTGGGCCCGAGCACTGAAGCTTTCTTT. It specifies CASSTVGPSTEAFF.

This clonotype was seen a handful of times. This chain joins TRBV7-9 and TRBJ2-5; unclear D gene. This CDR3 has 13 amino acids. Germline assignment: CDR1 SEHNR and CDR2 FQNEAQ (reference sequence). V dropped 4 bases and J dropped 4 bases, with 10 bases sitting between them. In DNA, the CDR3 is TGTGCCAGCAGCTCCGCGGTGCGAGAGACCCAGTACTTC. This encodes CASSSAVRETQYF.